The following is a TCR beta chain sequence with its context. The germline V and J ends were trimmed by 6 bases and 10 bases, with 19 bases remaining between them. CDR1 LGHNT and CDR2 FRNRAP come from the germline V gene. This CDR3 region has 14 residues. Sequencing was performed with immunoSEQ multiplex PCR; in TCRdb, only in-frame clones are kept and a portion is missing. The profile covers over 110,000 clones, with around nine tenths appearing a single time and around 10% taken by the ten largest. This sample was taken from a study of cytomegalovirus exposure and HLA in healthy donors. The sample consisted of PBMCs. The genes are TRBV12-5 and TRBJ2-1, with D perhaps TRBD1 (6 bases). This clonotype originated in a man younger than 30 in good health and CMV-seropositive. The CDR3 DNA sequence: TGTGCTAGTGGGGCCCTCGACAGGCCGATAGAGCAGTTCTTC. Translating gives CASGALDRPIEQFF. The full variable domain, its missing parts supplied by reference TRBV12-5 and TRBJ2-1, is DARVTQTPRHKVTEMGQEVTMRCQPILGHNTVFWYRQTMMQGLELLAYFRNRAPLDDSGMPKDRFSAEMPDATLATLKIQPSEPRDSAVYFCASGALDRPIEQFFGPGTRLTVL.